This T cell receptor (beta chain) was sequenced during a study of radiation and T cells in renal cell carcinoma. Study summary: Nephrectomy followed 15 Gy stereotactic body radiation by 4 weeks.

This CDR3 contains 11 residues. V dropped 3 bases and J dropped 7 bases, with 6 bases sitting between them. Germline loops: CDR1 SQVTM, CDR2 ANQGSEA. Sample time point: baseline pretreatment blood. Documented treatment: 15 Gy SBRT to primary tumor, nephrectomy 4 weeks later. Radiation-treated patients gave blood at baseline, week 2 and week 4. The tumor was a clear cell renal cell carcinoma. TCRdb keeps only in-frame clones here, not all; method: immunoSEQ multiplex PCR. The profile covers roughly 100,000 clones, with 75% to 90% appearing a single time and 6% to 9% taken by the ten largest. V and J are TRBV29-1 and TRBJ2-2; perhaps TRBD1 as D (5 bases). This receptor was obtained from a man aged 45-60 years with renal cell carcinoma. Sequenced material: blood, taken from a patient whose treatment included radiotherapy and nephrectomy. This chain's CDR3 is CSVDQGGELFF. The CDR3 bases are TGCAGCGTTGATCAGGGCGGGGAGCTGTTTTTT.